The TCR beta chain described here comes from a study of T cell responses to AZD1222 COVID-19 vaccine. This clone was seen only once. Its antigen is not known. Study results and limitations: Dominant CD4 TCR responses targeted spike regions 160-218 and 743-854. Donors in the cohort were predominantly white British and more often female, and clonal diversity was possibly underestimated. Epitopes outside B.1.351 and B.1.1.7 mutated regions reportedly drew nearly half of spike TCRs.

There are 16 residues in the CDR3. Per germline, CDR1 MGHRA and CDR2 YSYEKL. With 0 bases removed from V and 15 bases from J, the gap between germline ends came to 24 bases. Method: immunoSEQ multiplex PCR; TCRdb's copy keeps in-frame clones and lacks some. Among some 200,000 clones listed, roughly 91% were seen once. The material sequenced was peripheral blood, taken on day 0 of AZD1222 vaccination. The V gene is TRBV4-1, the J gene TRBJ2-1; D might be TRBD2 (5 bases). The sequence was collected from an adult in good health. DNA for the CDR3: TGCGCCAGCAGCCAAGATCCGACTACTACCAAGCGGAGCCGGTTCTTC. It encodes CASSQDPTTTKRSRFF.